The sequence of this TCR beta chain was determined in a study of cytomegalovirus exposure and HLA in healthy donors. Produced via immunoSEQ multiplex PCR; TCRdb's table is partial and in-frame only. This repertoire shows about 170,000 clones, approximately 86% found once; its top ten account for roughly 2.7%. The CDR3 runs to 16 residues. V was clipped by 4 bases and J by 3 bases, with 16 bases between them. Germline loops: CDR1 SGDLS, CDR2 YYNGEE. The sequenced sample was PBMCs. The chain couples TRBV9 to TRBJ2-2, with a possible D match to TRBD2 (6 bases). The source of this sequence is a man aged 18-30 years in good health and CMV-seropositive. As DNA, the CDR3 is TGTGCCAGCAGCACCCGTCCGGGGGAGGACACCGGGGAGCTGTTTTTT. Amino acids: CASSTRPGEDTGELFF.